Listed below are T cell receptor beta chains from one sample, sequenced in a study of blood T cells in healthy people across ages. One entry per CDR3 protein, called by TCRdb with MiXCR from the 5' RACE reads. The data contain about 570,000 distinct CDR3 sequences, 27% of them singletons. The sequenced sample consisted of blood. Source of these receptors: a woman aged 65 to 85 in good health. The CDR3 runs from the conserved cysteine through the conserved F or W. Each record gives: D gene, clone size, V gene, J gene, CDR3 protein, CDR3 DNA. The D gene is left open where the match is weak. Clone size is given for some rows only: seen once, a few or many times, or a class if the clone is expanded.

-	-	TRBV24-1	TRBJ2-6	CATSTSGTGANVLTF	TGTGCCACCAGCACCTCCGGGACAGGGGCCAACGTCCTGACTTTC
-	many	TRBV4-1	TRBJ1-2	CASSQDPGQNGYTF	TGCGCCAGCAGCCAAGACCCCGGACAGAATGGCTACACCTTC
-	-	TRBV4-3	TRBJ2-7	CASSPRATDPYEQYF	TGCGCCAGCAGCCCAAGGGCCACCGACCCCTACGAGCAGTACTTC
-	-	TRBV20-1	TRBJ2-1	CSAPDSRVPQHF	TGCAGTGCCCCAGATAGCCGAGTTCCCCAGCACTTC
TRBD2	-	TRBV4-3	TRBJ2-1	CASSQEYAGGSYNEQFF	TGCGCCAGCAGCCAAGAATATGCGGGGGGCTCCTACAATGAGCAGTTCTTC
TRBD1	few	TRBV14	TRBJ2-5	CASSQRTGGSETQYF	TGTGCCAGCAGCCAACGGACAGGGGGATCAGAGACCCAGTACTTC
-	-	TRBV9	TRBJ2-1	CASSSQGSGSYNEQFF	TGTGCCAGCAGCTCACAGGGTTCCGGCTCCTACAATGAGCAGTTCTTC
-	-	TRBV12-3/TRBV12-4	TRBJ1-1	CASSLGGNTAAFF	TGTGCCAGCAGTTTAGGAGGGAACACTGCAGCTTTCTTT
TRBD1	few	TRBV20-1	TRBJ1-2	CSASTGTGYGYTF	TGCAGTGCTAGCACCGGGACAGGCTATGGCTACACCTTC
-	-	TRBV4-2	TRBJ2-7	CASNRNQGGSYEQYF	TGTGCCAGCAACCGGAACCAGGGGGGATCCTACGAGCAGTACTTC